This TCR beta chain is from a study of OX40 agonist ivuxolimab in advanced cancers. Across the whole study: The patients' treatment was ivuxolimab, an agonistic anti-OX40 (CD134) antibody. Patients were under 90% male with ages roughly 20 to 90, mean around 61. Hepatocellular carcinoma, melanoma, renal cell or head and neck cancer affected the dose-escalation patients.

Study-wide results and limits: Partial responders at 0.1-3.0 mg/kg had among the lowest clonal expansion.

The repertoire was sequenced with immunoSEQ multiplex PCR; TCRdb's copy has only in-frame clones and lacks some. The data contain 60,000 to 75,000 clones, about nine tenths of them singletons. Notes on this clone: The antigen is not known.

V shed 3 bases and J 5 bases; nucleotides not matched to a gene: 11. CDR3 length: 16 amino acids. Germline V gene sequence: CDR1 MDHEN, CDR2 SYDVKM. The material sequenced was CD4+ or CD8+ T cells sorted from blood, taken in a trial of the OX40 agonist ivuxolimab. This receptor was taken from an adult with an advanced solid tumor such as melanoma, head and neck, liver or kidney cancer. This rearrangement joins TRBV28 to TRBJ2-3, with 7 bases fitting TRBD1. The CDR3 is CASSLGVGTVQDTQYF. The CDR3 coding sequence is TGTGCCAGCAGTTTGGGGGTGGGGACAGTCCAAGATACGCAGTATTTT.